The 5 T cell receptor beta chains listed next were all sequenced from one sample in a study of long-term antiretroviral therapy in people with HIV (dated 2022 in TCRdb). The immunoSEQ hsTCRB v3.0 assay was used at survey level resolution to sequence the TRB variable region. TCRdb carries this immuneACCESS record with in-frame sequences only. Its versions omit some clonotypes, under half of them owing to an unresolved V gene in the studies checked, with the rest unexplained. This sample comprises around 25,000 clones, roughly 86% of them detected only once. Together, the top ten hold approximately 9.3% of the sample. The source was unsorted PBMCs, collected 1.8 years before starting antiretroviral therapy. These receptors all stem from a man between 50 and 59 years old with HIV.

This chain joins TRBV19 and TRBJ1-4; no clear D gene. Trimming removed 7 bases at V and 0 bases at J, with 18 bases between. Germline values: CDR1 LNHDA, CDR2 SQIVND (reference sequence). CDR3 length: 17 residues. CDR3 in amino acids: CASKRTWESPTNEKLFF. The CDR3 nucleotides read TGTGCCAGTAAAAGAACGTGGGAGTCTCCAACTAATGAAAAACTGTTTTTT.

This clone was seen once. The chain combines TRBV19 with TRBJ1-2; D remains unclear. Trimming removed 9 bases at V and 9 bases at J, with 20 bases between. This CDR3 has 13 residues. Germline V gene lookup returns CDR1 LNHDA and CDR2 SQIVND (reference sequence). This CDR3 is CASTRRRSGSYTF. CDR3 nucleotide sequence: TGTGCCAGCACCAGGAGGCGTTCCGGGAGCTACACCTTC.

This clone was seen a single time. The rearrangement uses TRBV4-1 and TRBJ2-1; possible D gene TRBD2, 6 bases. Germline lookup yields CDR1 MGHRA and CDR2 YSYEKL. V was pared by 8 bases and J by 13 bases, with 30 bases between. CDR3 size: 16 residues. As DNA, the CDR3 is TGCGCCAGCTCCGGGACTGGGGCGCCTAACTCGGCCTTCCAGTTCTTC. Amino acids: CASSGTGAPNSAFQFF.

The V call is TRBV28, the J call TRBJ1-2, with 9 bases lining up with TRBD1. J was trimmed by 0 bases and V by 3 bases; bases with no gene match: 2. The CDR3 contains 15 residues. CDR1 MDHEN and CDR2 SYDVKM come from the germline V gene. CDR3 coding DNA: TGTGCCAGCAGTTTTGACAGGGGGGCTAACTATGGCTACACCTTC. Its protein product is CASSFDRGANYGYTF.

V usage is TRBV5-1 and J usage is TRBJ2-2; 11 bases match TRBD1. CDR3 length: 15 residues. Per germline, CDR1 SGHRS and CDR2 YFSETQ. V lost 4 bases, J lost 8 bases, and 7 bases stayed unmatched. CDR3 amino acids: CASSPGQGERGELFF. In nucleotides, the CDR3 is TGCGCCAGCAGCCCGGGACAGGGGGAACGGGGGGAGCTGTTTTTT.